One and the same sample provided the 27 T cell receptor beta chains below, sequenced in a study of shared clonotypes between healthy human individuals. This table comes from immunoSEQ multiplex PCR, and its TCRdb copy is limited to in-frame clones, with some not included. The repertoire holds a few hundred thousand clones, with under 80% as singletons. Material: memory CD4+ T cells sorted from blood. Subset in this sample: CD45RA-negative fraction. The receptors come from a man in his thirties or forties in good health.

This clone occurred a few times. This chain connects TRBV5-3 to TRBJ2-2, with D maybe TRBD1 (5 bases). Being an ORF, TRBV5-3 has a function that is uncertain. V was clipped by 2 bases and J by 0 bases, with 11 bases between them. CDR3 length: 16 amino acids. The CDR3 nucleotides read TGTGCCAGAAGCTTAAAGACAGACTCGAACACCGGGGAGCTGTTTTTT. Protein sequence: CARSLKTDSNTGELFF.

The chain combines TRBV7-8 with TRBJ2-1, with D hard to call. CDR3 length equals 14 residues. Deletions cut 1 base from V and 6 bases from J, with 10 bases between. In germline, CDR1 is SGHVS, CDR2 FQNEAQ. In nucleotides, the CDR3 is TGTGCCAGCAGCTTAGGACGACTCCTCAATGAGCAGTTCTTC. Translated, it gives CASSLGRLLNEQFF.

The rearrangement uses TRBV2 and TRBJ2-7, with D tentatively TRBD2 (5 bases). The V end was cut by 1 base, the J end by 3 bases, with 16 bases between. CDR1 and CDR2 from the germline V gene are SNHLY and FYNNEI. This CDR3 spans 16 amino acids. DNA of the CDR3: TGTGCCAGCAGTGAAGGGGAGAGCGCATTCGGCTACGAGCAGTACTTC. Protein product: CASSEGESAFGYEQYF.

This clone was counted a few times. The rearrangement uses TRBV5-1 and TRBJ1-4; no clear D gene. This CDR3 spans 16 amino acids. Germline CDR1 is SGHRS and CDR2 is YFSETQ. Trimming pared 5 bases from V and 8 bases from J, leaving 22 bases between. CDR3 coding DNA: TGCGCCAGCAGGAGTAATGGACGCACTACGGGGGAAAAACTGTTTTTT. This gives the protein CASRSNGRTTGEKLFF.

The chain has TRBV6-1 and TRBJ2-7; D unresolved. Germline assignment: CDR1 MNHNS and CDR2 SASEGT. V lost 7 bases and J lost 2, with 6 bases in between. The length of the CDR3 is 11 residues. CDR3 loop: CASTRTYEQYF. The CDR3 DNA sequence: TGTGCCAGCACCCGAACCTACGAGCAGTACTTC.

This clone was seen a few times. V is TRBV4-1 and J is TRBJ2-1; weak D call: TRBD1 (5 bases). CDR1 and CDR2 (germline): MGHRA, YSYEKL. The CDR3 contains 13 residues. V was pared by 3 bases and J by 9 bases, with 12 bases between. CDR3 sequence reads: CASSHRTGGEQFF. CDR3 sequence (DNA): TGCGCCAGCAGCCATAGAACAGGCGGTGAGCAGTTCTTC.

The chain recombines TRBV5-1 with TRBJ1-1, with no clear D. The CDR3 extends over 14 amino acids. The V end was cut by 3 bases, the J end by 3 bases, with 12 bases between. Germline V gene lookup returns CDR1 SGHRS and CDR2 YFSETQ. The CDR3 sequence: CASSSGVRDTEAFF. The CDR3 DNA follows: TGCGCCAGCAGCTCCGGCGTAAGGGACACTGAAGCTTTCTTT. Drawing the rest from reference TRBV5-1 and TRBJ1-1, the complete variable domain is KAGVTQTPRYLIKTRGQQVTLSCSPISGHRSVSWYQQTPGQGLQFLFEYFSETQRNKGNFPGRFSGRQFSNSRSEMNVSTLELGDSALYLCASSSGVRDTEAFFGQGTRLTVV.

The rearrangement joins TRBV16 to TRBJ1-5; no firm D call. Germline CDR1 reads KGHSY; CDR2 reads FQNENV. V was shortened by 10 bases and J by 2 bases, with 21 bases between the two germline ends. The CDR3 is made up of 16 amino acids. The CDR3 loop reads CAIQRASNHGNQPQHF. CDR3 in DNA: TGTGCCATCCAGCGAGCATCGAACCACGGCAATCAGCCCCAGCATTTT.

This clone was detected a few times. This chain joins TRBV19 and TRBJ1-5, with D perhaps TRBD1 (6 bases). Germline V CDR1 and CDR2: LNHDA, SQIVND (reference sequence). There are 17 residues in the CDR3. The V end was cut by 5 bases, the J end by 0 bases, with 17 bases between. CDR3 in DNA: TGTGCCAGTAGTTCCCCGTCCGGGGGGCCTAGCAATCAGCCCCAGCATTTT. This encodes CASSSPSGGPSNQPQHF.

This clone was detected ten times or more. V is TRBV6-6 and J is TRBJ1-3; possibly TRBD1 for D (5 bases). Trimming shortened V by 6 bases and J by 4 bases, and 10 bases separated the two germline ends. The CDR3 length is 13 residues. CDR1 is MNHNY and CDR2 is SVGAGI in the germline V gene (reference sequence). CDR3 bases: TGTGCCAGCAGCCGGACAACCGGAAACACCATATATTTT. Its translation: CASSRTTGNTIYF.

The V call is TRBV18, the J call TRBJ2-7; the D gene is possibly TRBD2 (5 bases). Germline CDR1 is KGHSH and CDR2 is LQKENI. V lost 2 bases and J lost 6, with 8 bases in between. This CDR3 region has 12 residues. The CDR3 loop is CASSPGGGEQYF. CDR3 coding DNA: TGTGCCAGCTCACCAGGAGGAGGCGAGCAGTACTTC.

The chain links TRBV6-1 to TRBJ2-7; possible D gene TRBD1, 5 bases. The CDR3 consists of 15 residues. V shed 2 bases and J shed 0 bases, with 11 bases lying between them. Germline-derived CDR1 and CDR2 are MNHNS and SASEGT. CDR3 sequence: CASSEISDSSYEQYF. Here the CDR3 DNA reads TGTGCCAGCAGTGAAATTAGTGACAGCTCCTACGAGCAGTACTTC.

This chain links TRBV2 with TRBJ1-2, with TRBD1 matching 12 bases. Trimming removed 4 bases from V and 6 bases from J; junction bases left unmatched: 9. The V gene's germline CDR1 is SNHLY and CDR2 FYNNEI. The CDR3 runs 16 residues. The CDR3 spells CASSAGGGQGADGYTF. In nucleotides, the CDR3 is TGTGCCAGCAGTGCAGGGGGGGGACAGGGGGCCGATGGCTACACCTTC.

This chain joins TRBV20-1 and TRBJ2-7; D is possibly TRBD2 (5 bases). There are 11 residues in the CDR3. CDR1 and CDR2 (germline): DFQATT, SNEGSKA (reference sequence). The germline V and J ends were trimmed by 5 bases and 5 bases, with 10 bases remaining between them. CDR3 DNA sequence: TGCAGTGCTGGACTGGTTCACGAGCAGTACTTC. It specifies CSAGLVHEQYF.

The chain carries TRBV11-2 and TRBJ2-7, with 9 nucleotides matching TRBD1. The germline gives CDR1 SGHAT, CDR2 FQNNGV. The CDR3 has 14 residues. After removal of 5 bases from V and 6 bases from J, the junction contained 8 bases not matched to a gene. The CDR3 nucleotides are TGTGCCAGCAGCACGTCGACAGGGGGACGCGAGCAGTACTTC. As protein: CASSTSTGGREQYF.

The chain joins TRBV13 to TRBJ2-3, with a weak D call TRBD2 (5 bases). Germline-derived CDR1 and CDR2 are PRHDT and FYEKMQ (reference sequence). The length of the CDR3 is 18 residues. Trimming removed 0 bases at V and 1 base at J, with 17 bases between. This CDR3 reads CASSLGPGTSGRTDTQYF. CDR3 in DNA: TGTGCCAGCAGCTTAGGCCCGGGTACGAGCGGTCGCACAGATACGCAGTATTTT.

The DNA for the CDR3 is TGTGCCAGCAGCCAAGGACTAGCGGGAGTGGTTGAGCAGTTCTTC. Protein product: CASSQGLAGVVEQFF. The chain carries TRBV4-2 and TRBJ2-1, with TRBD2 matching over 12 bases. The germline CDR1 and CDR2 sequences are LGHNA and YNFKEQ. The V gene end was trimmed by 1 base and the J gene end by 9 bases; junction bases not matched to a gene: 4. This CDR3 region has 15 residues.

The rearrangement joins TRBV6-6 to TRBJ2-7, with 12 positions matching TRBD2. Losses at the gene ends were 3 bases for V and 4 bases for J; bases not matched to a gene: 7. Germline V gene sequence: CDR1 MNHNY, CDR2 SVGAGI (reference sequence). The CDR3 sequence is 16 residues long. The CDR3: CASSYPLAGGLYEQYF. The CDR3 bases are TGTGCCAGCAGTTATCCCCTAGCGGGAGGGCTATACGAGCAGTACTTC.

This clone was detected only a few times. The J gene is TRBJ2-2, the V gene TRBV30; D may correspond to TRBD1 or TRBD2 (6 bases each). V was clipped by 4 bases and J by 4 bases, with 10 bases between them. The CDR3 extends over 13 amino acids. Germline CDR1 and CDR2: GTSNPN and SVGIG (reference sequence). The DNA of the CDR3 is TGTGCCTGGATGTGGGGGGCCACCGGGGAGCTGTTTTTT. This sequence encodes CAWMWGATGELFF. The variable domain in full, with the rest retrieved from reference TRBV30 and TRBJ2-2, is SQTIHQWPATLVQPVGSPLSLECTVEGTSNPNLYWYRQAAGRGLQLLFYSVGIGQISSEVPQNLSASRPQDRQFILSSKKLLLSDSGFYLCAWMWGATGELFFGEGSRLTVL.

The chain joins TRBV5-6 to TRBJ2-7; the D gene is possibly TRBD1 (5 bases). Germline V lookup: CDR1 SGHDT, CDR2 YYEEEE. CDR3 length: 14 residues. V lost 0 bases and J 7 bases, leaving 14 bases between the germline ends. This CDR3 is CASSLVGPFPEQYF. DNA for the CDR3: TGTGCCAGCAGCTTGGTGGGGCCCTTTCCGGAGCAGTACTTC.

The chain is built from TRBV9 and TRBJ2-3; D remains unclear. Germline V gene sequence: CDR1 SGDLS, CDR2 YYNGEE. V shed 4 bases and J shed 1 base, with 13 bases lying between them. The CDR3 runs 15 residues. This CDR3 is CASSKQSRGTDTQYF. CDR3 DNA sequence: TGTGCCAGCAGCAAACAGAGTAGAGGCACAGATACGCAGTATTTT.

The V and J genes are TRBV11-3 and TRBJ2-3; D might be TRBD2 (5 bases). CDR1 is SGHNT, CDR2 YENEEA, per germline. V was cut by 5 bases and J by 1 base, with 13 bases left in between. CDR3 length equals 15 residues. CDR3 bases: TGTGCCAGCAGCCGGAGCGGTGCCCGCACAGATACGCAGTATTTT. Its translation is CASSRSGARTDTQYF.

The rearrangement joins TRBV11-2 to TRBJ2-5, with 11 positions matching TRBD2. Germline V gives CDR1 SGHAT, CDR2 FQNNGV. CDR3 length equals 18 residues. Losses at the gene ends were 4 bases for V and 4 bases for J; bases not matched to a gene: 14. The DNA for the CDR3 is TGTGCCAGCAGCTCCCTAGGGACTAGCGGAGGGAGGATAGAGACCCAGTACTTC. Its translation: CASSSLGTSGGRIETQYF.

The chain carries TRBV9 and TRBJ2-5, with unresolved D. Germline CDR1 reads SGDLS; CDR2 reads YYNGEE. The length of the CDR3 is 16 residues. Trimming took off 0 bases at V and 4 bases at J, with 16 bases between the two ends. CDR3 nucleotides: TGTGCCAGCAGCGTAGCAGCCCAACTCCCGGGAGAGACCCAGTACTTC. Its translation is CASSVAAQLPGETQYF.

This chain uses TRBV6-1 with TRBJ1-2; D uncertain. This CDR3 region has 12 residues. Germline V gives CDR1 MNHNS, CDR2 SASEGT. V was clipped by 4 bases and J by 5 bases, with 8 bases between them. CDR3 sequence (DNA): TGTGCCAGCAGTGCAAGGGTTTATGGCTACACCTTC. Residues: CASSARVYGYTF.

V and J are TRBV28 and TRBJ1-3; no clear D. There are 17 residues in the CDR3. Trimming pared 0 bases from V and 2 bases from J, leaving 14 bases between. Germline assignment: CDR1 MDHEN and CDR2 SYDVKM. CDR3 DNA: TGTGCCAGCAGTTTATGGCAATTGAGAGTCACTGGAAACACCATATATTTT. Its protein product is CASSLWQLRVTGNTIYF.

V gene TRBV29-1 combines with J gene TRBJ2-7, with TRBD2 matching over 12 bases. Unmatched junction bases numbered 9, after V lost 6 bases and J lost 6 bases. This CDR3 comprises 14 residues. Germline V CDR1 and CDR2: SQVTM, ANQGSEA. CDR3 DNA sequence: TGCAGCGTCATAGGACTAGCGGGATGGGTCGAGCAGTACTTC. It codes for CSVIGLAGWVEQYF.